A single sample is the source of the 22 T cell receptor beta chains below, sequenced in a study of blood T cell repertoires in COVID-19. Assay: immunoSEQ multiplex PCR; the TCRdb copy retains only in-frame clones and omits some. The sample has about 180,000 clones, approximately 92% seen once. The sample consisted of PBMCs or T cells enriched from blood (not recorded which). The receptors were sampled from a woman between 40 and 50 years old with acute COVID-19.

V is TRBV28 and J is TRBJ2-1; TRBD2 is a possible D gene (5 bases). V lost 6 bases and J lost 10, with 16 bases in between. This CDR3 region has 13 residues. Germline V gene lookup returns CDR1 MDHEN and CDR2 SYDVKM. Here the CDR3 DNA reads TGTGCCAGCAGGACCTCTCGGAGGCGGGAGCAGTTCTTC. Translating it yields CASRTSRRREQFF.

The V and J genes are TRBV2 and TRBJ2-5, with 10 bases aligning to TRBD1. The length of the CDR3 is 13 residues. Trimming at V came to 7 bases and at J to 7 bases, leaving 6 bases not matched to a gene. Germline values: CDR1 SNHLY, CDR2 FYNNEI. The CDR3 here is CASKTGGEGTQYF. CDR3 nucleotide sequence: TGTGCCAGCAAGACAGGGGGCGAGGGGACCCAGTACTTC.

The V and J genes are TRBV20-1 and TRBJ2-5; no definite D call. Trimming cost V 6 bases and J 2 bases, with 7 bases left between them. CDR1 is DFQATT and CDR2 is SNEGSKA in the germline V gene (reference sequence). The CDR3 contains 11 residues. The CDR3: CSAIAQETQYF. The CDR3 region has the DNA TGCAGTGCCATAGCTCAAGAGACCCAGTACTTC.

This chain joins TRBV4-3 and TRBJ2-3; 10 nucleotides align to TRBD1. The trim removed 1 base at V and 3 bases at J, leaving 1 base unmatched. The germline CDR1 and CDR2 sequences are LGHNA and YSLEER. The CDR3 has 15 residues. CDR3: CASSQGGQGTDTQYF. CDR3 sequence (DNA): TGCGCCAGCAGCCAAGGGGGACAGGGGACAGATACGCAGTATTTT.

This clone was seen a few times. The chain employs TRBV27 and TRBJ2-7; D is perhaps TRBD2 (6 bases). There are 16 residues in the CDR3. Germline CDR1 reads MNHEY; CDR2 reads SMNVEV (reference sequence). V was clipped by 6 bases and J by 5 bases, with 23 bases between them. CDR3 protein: CASRPPADLGGHEQYF. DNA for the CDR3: TGTGCCAGCAGGCCCCCGGCTGACCTAGGAGGGCACGAGCAGTACTTC.

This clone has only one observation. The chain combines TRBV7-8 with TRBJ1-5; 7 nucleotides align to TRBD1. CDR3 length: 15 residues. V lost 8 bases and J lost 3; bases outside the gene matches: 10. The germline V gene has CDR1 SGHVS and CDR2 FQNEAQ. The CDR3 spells CASVEGGQPNQPQHF. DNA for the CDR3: TGTGCCAGCGTTGAAGGGGGACAGCCCAATCAGCCCCAGCATTTT.

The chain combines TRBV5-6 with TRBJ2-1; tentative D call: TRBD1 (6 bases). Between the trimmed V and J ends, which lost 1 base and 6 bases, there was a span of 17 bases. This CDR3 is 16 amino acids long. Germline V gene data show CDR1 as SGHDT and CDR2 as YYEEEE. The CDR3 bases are TGTGCCAGCAGCTTGAGGGCTAGCCAGGGGCGCAATGAGCAGTTCTTC. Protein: CASSLRASQGRNEQFF.

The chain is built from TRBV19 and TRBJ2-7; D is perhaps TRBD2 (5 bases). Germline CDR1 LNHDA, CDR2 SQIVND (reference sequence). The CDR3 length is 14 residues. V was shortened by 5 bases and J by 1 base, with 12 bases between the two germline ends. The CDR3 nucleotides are TGTGCCAGTAGTCCTCGGACTGGATCCTACGAGCAGTACTTC. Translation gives CASSPRTGSYEQYF.

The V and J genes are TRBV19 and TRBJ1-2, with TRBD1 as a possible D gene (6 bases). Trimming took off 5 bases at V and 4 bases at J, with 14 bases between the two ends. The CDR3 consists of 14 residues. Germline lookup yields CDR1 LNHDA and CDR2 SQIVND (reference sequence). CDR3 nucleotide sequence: TGTGCCAGTAGTCCCGGGATCAGGGGCTATGGCTACACCTTC. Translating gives CASSPGIRGYGYTF.

The CDR3 reads CASSSDRGSYEQYF. CDR3 nucleotide sequence: TGTGCCAGCAGTTCTGATCGGGGGTCCTACGAGCAGTACTTC. The chain links TRBV6-5 to TRBJ2-7, with TRBD2 as a possible D gene (6 bases). The V gene lost 4 bases and the J gene lost 1 base, with 11 bases spanning the gap. CDR1 and CDR2 (germline): MNHEY, SVGAGI. The CDR3 consists of 14 residues.

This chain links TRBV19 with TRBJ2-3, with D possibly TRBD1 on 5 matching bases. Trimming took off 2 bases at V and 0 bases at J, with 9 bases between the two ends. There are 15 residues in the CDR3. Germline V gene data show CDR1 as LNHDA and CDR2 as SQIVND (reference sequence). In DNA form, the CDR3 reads TGTGCCAGTAGTATAAGACAGTCTAGCACAGATACGCAGTATTTT. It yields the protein CASSIRQSSTDTQYF. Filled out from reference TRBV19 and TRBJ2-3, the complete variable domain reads DGGITQSPKYLFRKEGQNVTLSCEQNLNHDAMYWYRQDPGQGLRLIYYSQIVNDFQKGDIAEGYSVSREKKESFPLTVTSAQKNPTAFYLCASSIRQSSTDTQYFGPGTRLTVL.

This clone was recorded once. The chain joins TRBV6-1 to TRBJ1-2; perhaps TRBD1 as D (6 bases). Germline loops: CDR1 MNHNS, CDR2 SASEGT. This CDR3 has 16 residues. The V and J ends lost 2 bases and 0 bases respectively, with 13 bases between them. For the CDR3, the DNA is TGTGCCAGCAGTGAATGGTCACAGGGATCTAACTATGGCTACACCTTC. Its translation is CASSEWSQGSNYGYTF.

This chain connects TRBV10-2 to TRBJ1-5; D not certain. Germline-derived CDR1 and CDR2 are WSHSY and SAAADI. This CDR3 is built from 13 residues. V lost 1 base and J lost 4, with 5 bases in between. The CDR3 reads CASSEYGNQPQHF. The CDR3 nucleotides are TGCGCCAGCAGTGAGTACGGGAATCAGCCCCAGCATTTT.

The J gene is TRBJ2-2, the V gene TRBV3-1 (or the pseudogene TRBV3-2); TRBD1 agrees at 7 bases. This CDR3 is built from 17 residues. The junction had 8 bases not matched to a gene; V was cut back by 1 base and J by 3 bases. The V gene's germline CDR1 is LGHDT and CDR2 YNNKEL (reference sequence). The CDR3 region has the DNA TGTGCCAGCAGCCAAGCTTCGACAGGGTGGTACACCGGGGAGCTGTTTTTT. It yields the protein CASSQASTGWYTGELFF.

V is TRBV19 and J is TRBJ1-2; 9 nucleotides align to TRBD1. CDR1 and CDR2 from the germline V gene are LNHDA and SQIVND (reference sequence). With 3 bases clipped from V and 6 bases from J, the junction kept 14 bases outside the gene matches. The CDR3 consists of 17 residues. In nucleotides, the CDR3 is TGTGCCAGTAGTATTACAGGGGGCGCCCCGAAGACGGATGGCTACACCTTC. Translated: CASSITGGAPKTDGYTF.

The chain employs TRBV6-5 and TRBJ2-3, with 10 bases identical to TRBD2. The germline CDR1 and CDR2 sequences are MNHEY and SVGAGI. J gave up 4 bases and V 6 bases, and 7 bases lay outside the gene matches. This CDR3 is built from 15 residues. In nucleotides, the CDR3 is TGTGCCAGCAGACGCCTAGCGGGGGTTTCAGATACGCAGTATTTT. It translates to CASRRLAGVSDTQYF.

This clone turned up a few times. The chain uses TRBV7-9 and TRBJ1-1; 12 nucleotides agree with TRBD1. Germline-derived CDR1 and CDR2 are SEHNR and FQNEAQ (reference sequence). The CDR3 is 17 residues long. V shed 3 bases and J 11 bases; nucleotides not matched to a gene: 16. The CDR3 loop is CASSFSVGTGGMNSAFF. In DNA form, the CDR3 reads TGTGCCAGCAGCTTTTCGGTAGGGACAGGGGGCATGAATAGCGCTTTCTTT.

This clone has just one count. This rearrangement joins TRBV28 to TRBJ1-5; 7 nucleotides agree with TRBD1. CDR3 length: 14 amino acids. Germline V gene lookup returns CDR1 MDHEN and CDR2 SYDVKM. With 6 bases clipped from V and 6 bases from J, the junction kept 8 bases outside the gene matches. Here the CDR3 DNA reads TGTGCCAGCAGGACGACAGGGAAGGGTCAGCCCCAGCATTTT. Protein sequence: CASRTTGKGQPQHF.

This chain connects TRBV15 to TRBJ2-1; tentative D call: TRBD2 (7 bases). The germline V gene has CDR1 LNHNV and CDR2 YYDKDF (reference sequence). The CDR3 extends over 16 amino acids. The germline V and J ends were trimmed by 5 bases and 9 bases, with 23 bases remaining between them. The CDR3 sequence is CATSAQLASMDSEQFF. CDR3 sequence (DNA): TGTGCCACCAGCGCCCAACTAGCGAGCATGGACAGTGAGCAGTTCTTC.

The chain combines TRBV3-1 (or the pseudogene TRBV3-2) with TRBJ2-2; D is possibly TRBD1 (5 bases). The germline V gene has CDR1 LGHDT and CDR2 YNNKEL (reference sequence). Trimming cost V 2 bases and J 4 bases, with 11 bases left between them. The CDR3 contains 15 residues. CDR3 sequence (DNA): TGTGCCAGCAGCCAATCTCAGGGCAGCACCGGGGAGCTGTTTTTT. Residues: CASSQSQGSTGELFF.

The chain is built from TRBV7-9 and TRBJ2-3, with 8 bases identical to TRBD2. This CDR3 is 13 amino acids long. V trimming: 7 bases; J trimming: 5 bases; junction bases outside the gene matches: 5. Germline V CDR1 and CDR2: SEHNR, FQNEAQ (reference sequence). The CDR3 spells CASTGGARDTQYF. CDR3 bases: TGTGCCAGCACCGGGGGGGCACGAGATACGCAGTATTTT.

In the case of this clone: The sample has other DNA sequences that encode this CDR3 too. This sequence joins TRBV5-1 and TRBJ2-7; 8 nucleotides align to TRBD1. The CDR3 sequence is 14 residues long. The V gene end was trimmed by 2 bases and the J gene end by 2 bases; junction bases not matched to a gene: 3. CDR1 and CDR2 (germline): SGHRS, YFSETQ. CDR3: CASSLGQGAYEQYF. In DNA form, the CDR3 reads TGCGCCAGCAGCTTAGGACAGGGCGCCTACGAGCAGTACTTC.